These T cell receptor beta chains were read from a single sample in a study of T-cell memory formation after mild COVID-19. TCRdb ran MiXCR on the 5' RACE reads and lists one entry per CDR3 protein. Of 350,000 or so distinct CDR3 sequences detected, over 10% appear once; the ten largest clones hold about 20%. Material for sequencing was PBMCs or a T cell subset sorted from them (not recorded which). The source of these receptors is a man younger than 35 who had mild COVID-19 (a few samples of this study predate the infection). Cell type and time point are not known. The CDR3 runs from the conserved cysteine through the conserved F or W. A D gene is named only where the DNA matches it firmly. Not every row has a clone size; where given, it reads once, few, many or a size class.

v_call	d_call	clone_size	j_call	cdr3_nt	cdr3_aa
TRBV4-2	NA	few	TRBJ2-6	TGTGCCAGCAGCCAAGATGGACAGACCTCTGGGGCCAACGTCCTGACTTTC	CASSQDGQTSGANVLTF
TRBV3-1	TRBD1	NA	TRBJ2-1	TGTGCCAGCAAACTCAGGGGGCACTACAATGAGCAGTTCTTC	CASKLRGHYNEQFF
TRBV7-8	NA	NA	TRBJ1-1	TGTGCCAGCAGACGCCAGAACACTGAAGCTTTCTTT	CASRRQNTEAFF
TRBV18	TRBD1	few	TRBJ2-1	TGTGCCAGCTCACCGAACAGGGGGGTTTACAATGAGCAGTTCTTC	CASSPNRGVYNEQFF
TRBV9	NA	few	TRBJ1-4	TGTGCCAGCAGCGTCTCAGGGCTTGATAATGAAAAACTGTTTTTT	CASSVSGLDNEKLFF
TRBV7-9	TRBD2	many	TRBJ2-3	TGTGCCAGCAGCCCGTTGGGGACTAGCGGGGCAGATACGCAGTATTTT	CASSPLGTSGADTQYF
TRBV7-2	NA	few	TRBJ1-2	TGTGCCAGCAGCCCTTCGCCGGGGCGGGTCTATGGCTACACCTTC	CASSPSPGRVYGYTF
TRBV12-3/TRBV12-4	NA	many	TRBJ2-7	TGTGCCAGCAGCCCCCGACTAAACTCCTACGAGCAGTACTTC	CASSPRLNSYEQYF
TRBV7-9	NA	NA	TRBJ1-3	TGTGCCAGAGTCGACGAAAGCTCTGGAAACACCATATATTTT	CARVDESSGNTIYF
TRBV5-4	NA	NA	TRBJ2-1	TGTGCCAGCAGCTTGGTTGGGGTGGGCTCCTACAATGAGCAGTTCTTC	CASSLVGVGSYNEQFF
TRBV6-5	NA	NA	TRBJ1-1	TGTGCCAGCAACACCGGGGGGTCGAACACTGAAGCTTTCTTT	CASNTGGSNTEAFF
TRBV5-1	TRBD2	NA	TRBJ2-1	TGCGCCAGCAGCTTGCCGCCGGGGGGTTCCTACAATGAGCAGTTCTTC	CASSLPPGGSYNEQFF
TRBV2	TRBD2	few	TRBJ2-3	TGTGCCAGCAATAGACTAGCGGGGGGGCCGAGCACAGATACGCAGTATTTT	CASNRLAGGPSTDTQYF
TRBV7-8	NA	few	TRBJ2-7	TGTGCCAGCAGCTTGCTCGTTTTGTTCCACGGGGGGCTATACGAGCAGTACTTC	CASSLLVLFHGGLYEQYF
TRBV6-2/TRBV6-3	TRBD1	few	TRBJ1-2	TGTGCCAGCGGGGACAGAACTAACTATGGCTACACCTTC	CASGDRTNYGYTF
TRBV7-9	TRBD2	many	TRBJ2-1	TGTGCCAGCAGCCGACTAGCGGGGGGGCTATATGAGCAGTTCTTC	CASSRLAGGLYEQFF
TRBV3-1	NA	NA	TRBJ2-7	TGTGCCAGCAGCCAAGAGGGCAGCTACGAGCAGTACTTC	CASSQEGSYEQYF
TRBV3-1	NA	few	TRBJ1-1	TGTGCCAGCAGCCAGAGGGGTCGGGACACTGAAGCTTTCTTT	CASSQRGRDTEAFF
TRBV6-2/TRBV6-3	TRBD1	NA	TRBJ2-5	TGTGCCAGCAGTTACCCTAGACAGGGGCTGGAGACCCAGTACTTC	CASSYPRQGLETQYF
TRBV6-5	TRBD1	NA	TRBJ2-1	TGTGCCAGCAGTTACACGACAGGGTTTTACAATGAGCAGTTCTTC	CASSYTTGFYNEQFF
TRBV5-1	NA	few	TRBJ2-4	TGCGCCAGCAGCTTGGGGATGGGAATAGCCAAAAACATTCAGTACTTC	CASSLGMGIAKNIQYF
TRBV7-6	TRBD1	NA	TRBJ2-7	TGTGCCAGCAGCTTATGGGACAGGGGCAACGAGCAGTACTTC	CASSLWDRGNEQYF
TRBV6-6	NA	few	TRBJ1-5	TGTGCCAGCACCAGAACAGGGAGCTACAATCAGCCCCAGCATTTT	CASTRTGSYNQPQHF
TRBV6-5	NA	few	TRBJ1-4	TGTGCCATCGCGCCCTCTCATGCAACTAATGAAAAACTGTTTTTT	CAIAPSHATNEKLFF
TRBV4-1	NA	NA	TRBJ2-2	TGCGCCAGCAGCCAACCGACTAGACGCACCGGGGAGCTGTTTTTT	CASSQPTRRTGELFF
TRBV12-3/TRBV12-4	TRBD1	many	TRBJ2-3	TGTGCCAGCAGGACGGACAGGGTTGCAGATACGCAGTATTTT	CASRTDRVADTQYF
TRBV5-1	NA	NA	TRBJ1-1	TGCGCCAGCAGCTCGTCGGGATCCACTGAAGCTTTCTTT	CASSSSGSTEAFF
TRBV5-6	TRBD1	NA	TRBJ1-6	TGTGCCAGCAGCGGGAAGGACAGGGGGCTTTCACCCCTCCACTTT	CASSGKDRGLSPLHF
TRBV5-1	TRBD1	NA	TRBJ2-1	TGCGCCAGCAGCTTTCTTATCGGGACAGCCATGAGAGGGCAGTTCTTC	CASSFLIGTAMRGQFF
TRBV6-6	TRBD1	few	TRBJ2-7	TGTGCCAGCAGTTCCGGGACAGGGGCAATTTACGAGCAGTACTTC	CASSSGTGAIYEQYF
TRBV28	NA	few	TRBJ2-7	TGTGCCAGCAGTTTAAGGCCCTACGAGCAGTACTTC	CASSLRPYEQYF
TRBV9	NA	NA	TRBJ2-5	TGTGCCAGCACACTTCTCGGTCGGATGACAGAGACCCAGTACTTC	CASTLLGRMTETQYF
TRBV7-8	NA	few	TRBJ2-1	TGTGCCAGCAGCTTAGTCCCAGCAGCCGAGCAGTTCTTC	CASSLVPAAEQFF
TRBV6-6	NA	few	TRBJ2-7	TGTGCCAGCAGAACAGCCTACGAGCAGTACTTC	CASRTAYEQYF
TRBV5-1	TRBD2	many	TRBJ2-1	TGCGCCAGCAGCTTCGGGACTACGACCTACAATGAGCAGTTCTTC	CASSFGTTTYNEQFF
TRBV4-1	NA	few	TRBJ1-4	TGCGCCAGCAGCCTTCCGTATGAAAAACTGTTTTTT	CASSLPYEKLFF
TRBV4-1	NA	NA	TRBJ2-1	TGCGCCAGCAGCCAAGATCTCGGAGGGGCTCCCAGGTCTGAGCAGTTCTTC	CASSQDLGGAPRSEQFF
TRBV4-1	TRBD1	NA	TRBJ1-4	TGCGCCAGCAGCCCCCAGGGTTATCAGGGGGCGTCTGTCGAAAAACTGTTTTTT	CASSPQGYQGASVEKLFF
TRBV20-1	TRBD1	few	TRBJ2-3	TGCAGTGCTAGAGGACAGGGTGCTAGCACAGATACGCAGTATTTT	CSARGQGASTDTQYF
TRBV20-1	TRBD1	many	TRBJ2-5	TGCAGTGCTAGCGGACAGGACCAAGAGACCCAGTACTTC	CSASGQDQETQYF
TRBV7-9	NA	few	TRBJ2-3	TGTGCCAGCAGCTTAGGTACAGCCACAGATACGCAGTATTTT	CASSLGTATDTQYF
TRBV11-2	TRBD1	NA	TRBJ2-2	TGTGCCAGCAGCATGCAGGGGGCGCGAACAGCCGGGGAGCTGTTTTTT	CASSMQGARTAGELFF
TRBV11-2	NA	many	TRBJ2-3	TGTGCCAGCAGCTTAGTCGGGGCTGATACGCAGTATTTT	CASSLVGADTQYF
TRBV7-3	TRBD1	NA	TRBJ2-2	TGTGCCAGCAGCCGCACAGGGGCGATCGGGGAGCTGTTTTTT	CASSRTGAIGELFF
TRBV6-2/TRBV6-3	TRBD1	NA	TRBJ2-1	TGTGCCAGCAGTCGTCAGGGGGCGCCCGGCAATGAGCAGTTCTTC	CASSRQGAPGNEQFF
TRBV20-1	NA	few	TRBJ1-5	TGCAGTGCTAGAGCCCCGGGGAGGCCCTATCAGCCCCAGCATTTT	CSARAPGRPYQPQHF
TRBV5-1	TRBD2	NA	TRBJ2-3	TGCGCCAGCAGCTGGCGGAGCGGGGGGAGTGATACGCAGTATTTT	CASSWRSGGSDTQYF
TRBV5-8	NA	few	TRBJ2-1	TGTGCCAGCACCGTTCGGGGCGCGCGGTCGAGTGAGCAGTTCTTC	CASTVRGARSSEQFF
TRBV12-3/TRBV12-4	TRBD1	NA	TRBJ1-5	TGTGCCAGCAGTTGGGACAGGGCAGATCAGCCCCAGCATTTT	CASSWDRADQPQHF
TRBV6-6	NA	NA	TRBJ1-2	TGTGCCAGCAGGATCCCCCGGGACACCTATGGCTACACCTTC	CASRIPRDTYGYTF
TRBV7-2	NA	NA	TRBJ2-4	TGTGCCAGCAGCTTATTGATATTGGCAGTGGGGGCCAAAAACATTCAGTACTTC	CASSLLILAVGAKNIQYF
TRBV9	NA	many	TRBJ2-5	TGTGCCAGCAGCTTGGGACTGGAACGGTGGGAGACCCAGTACTTC	CASSLGLERWETQYF